Below are 23 T cell receptor beta chains sequenced from a single sample in a study of OX40 agonist ivuxolimab in advanced cancers. The repertoire was sequenced with immunoSEQ multiplex PCR; TCRdb's copy has only in-frame clones and lacks some. The sample contains approximately 63,000 clones, approximately 90% of which appear only once. The input for sequencing was CD4+ or CD8+ T cells sorted from blood, taken in a trial of the OX40 agonist ivuxolimab. The receptors were gathered from an adult with an advanced solid tumor such as melanoma, head and neck, liver or kidney cancer.

The chain links TRBV4-1 to TRBJ2-1; D ambiguous. The CDR3 is 14 residues long. V was shortened by 4 bases and J by 4 bases, with 11 bases between the two germline ends. Germline CDR1 and CDR2: MGHRA and YSYEKL. This chain's CDR3 is CASSRLVGYNEQFF. As DNA, the CDR3 is TGCGCCAGCAGCCGCCTAGTGGGTTACAATGAGCAGTTCTTC.

The rearrangement links TRBV5-6 to TRBJ1-2; D not certain. V lost 0 bases and J lost 7, with 19 bases in between. Germline CDR1 and CDR2: SGHDT and YYEEEE. The CDR3 contains 16 residues. CDR3 bases: TGTGCCAGCAGCTTGGTTGGGTCAGCTTTCATTTTTGGCTACACCTTC. The encoded protein is CASSLVGSAFIFGYTF.

The rearrangement links TRBV5-1 to TRBJ1-1, with D perhaps TRBD1 (5 bases). The germline V gene encodes CDR1 SGHRS and CDR2 YFSETQ. V shed 0 bases and J shed 8 bases, with 11 bases lying between them. The CDR3 contains 13 residues. CDR3 DNA: TGCGCCAGCAGCTTGGAGGATGAGGGGGAAGCTTTCTTT. Its protein is CASSLEDEGEAFF.

The J gene is TRBJ2-5, the V gene TRBV29-1; tentatively, D is TRBD1 or TRBD2 (5 bases each). CDR3 length: 14 amino acids. V was trimmed by 6 bases and J by 0 bases, leaving 14 bases between them. The germline gives CDR1 SQVTM, CDR2 ANQGSEA. The CDR3 here is CSVSPGTYQETQYF. Written as DNA, the CDR3 is TGCAGCGTGAGCCCAGGGACGTACCAAGAGACCCAGTACTTC.

The rearrangement joins TRBV6-1 to TRBJ2-7; no definite D call. The CDR3 covers 12 residues. The V end was cut by 9 bases, the J end by 0 bases, with 9 bases between. CDR1 is MNHNS and CDR2 is SASEGT in the germline V gene. The CDR3 DNA sequence: TGTGCCAGTGACTCGACCTCCTACGAGCAGTACTTC. Its protein product is CASDSTSYEQYF.

The V gene is TRBV7-2, the J gene TRBJ1-1; 7 bases are shared with TRBD1. CDR1 and CDR2 from the germline V gene are SGHTA and FQGNSA. The CDR3 sequence is 16 residues long. Losses at the gene ends were 1 base for V and 4 bases for J; bases not matched to a gene: 9. CDR3 sequence (DNA): TGTGCCAGCAGCTTAGGAGGGGGCCAGGGTAGCACTGAAGCTTTCTTT. Its translation is CASSLGGGQGSTEAFF. Based on the CDR3 plus reference TRBV7-2 and TRBJ1-1, the full variable domain is GAGVSQSPSNKVTEKGKDVELRCDPISGHTALYWYRQSLGQGLEFLIYFQGNSAPDKSGLPSDRFSAERTGGSVSTLTIQRTQQEDSAVYLCASSLGGGQGSTEAFFGQGTRLTVV.

The sample holds a few counts of this clone. V gene TRBV10-1 combines with J gene TRBJ2-1, with a weak D call TRBD1 (5 bases). CDR1 and CDR2 (germline): WNHNN, SYGVQD (reference sequence). Trimming cost V 3 bases and J 7 bases, with 13 bases left between them. This CDR3 is 14 amino acids long. The CDR3 protein is CASSDQGGRNEQFF. CDR3 coding DNA: TGCGCCAGCAGTGACCAGGGTGGTCGGAATGAGCAGTTCTTC.

The table lists this clone with a count of one. The chain is built from TRBV5-1 and TRBJ2-2; D ambiguous. The V and J ends lost 0 bases and 1 base respectively, with 4 bases between them. This CDR3 is 14 amino acids long. In germline, CDR1 is SGHRS, CDR2 YFSETQ. The CDR3 nucleotides are TGCGCCAGCAGCTTGGCCCGGAACACCGGGGAGCTGTTTTTT. Translating it yields CASSLARNTGELFF.

The sample holds one count of this clone. This rearrangement joins TRBV5-1 to TRBJ2-5; D might be TRBD1 or TRBD2, each matching 5 bases. The CDR3 contains 14 residues. V was cut by 4 bases and J by 2 bases, with 12 bases left in between. The germline CDR1 and CDR2 sequences are SGHRS and YFSETQ. The CDR3 spells CASSPRGRQETQYF. CDR3 bases: TGCGCCAGCAGCCCCCGGGGCAGGCAAGAGACCCAGTACTTC.

This chain connects TRBV7-3 to TRBJ1-1; D gene uncertain. Trimming shortened V by 0 bases and J by 6 bases, and 8 bases separated the two germline ends. This CDR3 region has 13 residues. From germline, CDR1 is SGHTA and CDR2 FQGTGA. The CDR3 protein is CASSLTGVSEAFF. The CDR3 bases are TGTGCCAGCAGCTTAACCGGGGTCTCTGAAGCTTTCTTT.

The rearrangement joins TRBV6-5 to TRBJ1-1, with D hard to call. Germline-derived CDR1 and CDR2 are MNHEY and SVGAGI. This CDR3 is 12 amino acids long. The CDR3 here is CDHGFGISEAFF. CDR3 DNA: TGTGATCATGGGTTTGGAATTTCTGAAGCTTTCTTT.

This chain uses TRBV6-5 with TRBJ1-5, with TRBD1 matching over 7 bases. V was clipped by 6 bases and J by 6 bases; unmatched bases: 8. CDR1 and CDR2 from the germline V gene are MNHEY and SVGAGI. The CDR3 has 14 amino acids. The CDR3 DNA is TGTGCCAGCAGCCCACAAGACAGGGCTCAGCCCCAGCATTTT. Translating gives CASSPQDRAQPQHF.

The rearrangement links TRBV27 to TRBJ2-5; D gene unclear. V lost 2 bases to trimming and J lost 2 bases, with 6 bases between them. The V gene's germline CDR1 is MNHEY and CDR2 SMNVEV (reference sequence). The CDR3 contains 13 residues. This CDR3 reads CASSLASQETQYF. The CDR3 region has the DNA TGTGCCAGCAGTTTAGCCTCTCAAGAGACCCAGTACTTC.

The V call is TRBV6-6, the J call TRBJ1-3; possible D gene TRBD1, 6 bases. There are 15 residues in the CDR3. Germline V gives CDR1 MNHNY, CDR2 SVGAGI (reference sequence). V was pared by 6 bases and J by 4 bases, with 16 bases between. CDR3 loop: CASSSPAGTGNTIYF. The CDR3 DNA is TGTGCCAGCAGCTCACCCGCCGGGACAGGAAACACCATATATTTT.

This clone was seen once. The CDR3 here is CAARGQGTPYNEQFF. The DNA of the CDR3 is TGTGCCGCCCGGGGACAGGGGACCCCATACAATGAGCAGTTCTTC. The V and J genes are TRBV10-3 and TRBJ2-1, with 10 bases aligning to TRBD1. CDR3 length: 15 residues. V dropped 11 bases and J dropped 4; count of bases not matched to a gene: 11. Germline CDR1 is ENHRY and CDR2 is SYGVKD.

The DNA for the CDR3 is TGCGCCAGCAGCTTGGCGGGGCGCTACGAGCAGTACTTC. It specifies CASSLAGRYEQYF. J is TRBJ2-7 and V is TRBV5-1; D possibly uses TRBD1 or TRBD2 (5 bases each). The CDR3 is 13 residues long. V dropped 0 bases and J dropped 3 bases, with 7 bases sitting between them. CDR1 and CDR2 from the germline V gene are SGHRS and YFSETQ.

V gene TRBV7-2 combines with J gene TRBJ2-7; 8 bases agree with TRBD2. V lost 5 bases and J lost 2; bases outside the gene matches: 8. Germline V gene sequence: CDR1 SGHTA, CDR2 FQGNSA. This CDR3 is built from 15 residues. CDR3 sequence: CASSVASGPTYEQYF. The DNA of the CDR3 is TGTGCCAGCAGCGTGGCTAGCGGGCCTACCTACGAGCAGTACTTC.

This chain joins TRBV4-2 and TRBJ2-1, with 12 bases aligning to TRBD2. V lost 1 base and J lost 9; bases outside the gene matches: 10. The CDR3 loop spans 17 amino acids. Germline V CDR1 and CDR2: LGHNA, YNFKEQ. Written as DNA, the CDR3 is TGTGCCAGCAGCCAAGTGACTAGCGGGAGCTTCATCAGTGAGCAGTTCTTC. Its translation is CASSQVTSGSFISEQFF.

Remarks on this clone: Compared with germline, one end of the junction differs, possibly owing to a read error. The genes are TRBV7-7 and TRBJ2-1, with 7 bases lining up with TRBD1. This CDR3 has 14 residues. Germline loops: CDR1 SSHAT, CDR2 FNYEAQ (reference sequence). The CDR3: CASSPGQAGNEQFF. The CDR3 DNA follows: TGTGCTAGCAGCCCCGGACAGGCCGGGAATGAGCAGTTCTTC.

The genes are TRBV19 and TRBJ2-1; D not certain. The V end was cut by 5 bases, the J end by 13 bases, with 18 bases between. CDR3 length: 13 amino acids. Germline loops: CDR1 LNHDA, CDR2 SQIVND (reference sequence). The chain's CDR3 is CASSPRFRVDQFF. The DNA of the CDR3 is TGTGCCAGTAGTCCCCGTTTTAGGGTAGATCAGTTCTTC.

This clone was recorded once. V usage is TRBV9 and J usage is TRBJ1-1; D gene ambiguous. The V gene's germline CDR1 is SGDLS and CDR2 YYNGEE. Trimming took 4 bases from V and 5 from J, leaving 18 bases between them. The CDR3 has 15 amino acids. As DNA, the CDR3 is TGTGCCAGCAGCCCCTACCAGGACCAGTGGACTGAAGCTTTCTTT. It specifies CASSPYQDQWTEAFF.

The V and J genes are TRBV30 and TRBJ1-1, with D possibly matching TRBD1 (6 bases). The V gene's germline CDR1 is GTSNPN and CDR2 SVGIG (reference sequence). The CDR3 is 12 residues long. Trimming stripped 3 bases from V and 1 base from J, with 6 bases between. The CDR3 sequence: CAWRGQNTEAFF. The CDR3 coding sequence is TGTGCCTGGAGGGGACAGAACACTGAAGCTTTCTTT.

The chain has TRBV5-1 and TRBJ2-5; TRBD2 might be the D (6 bases). With 1 base removed from V and 3 bases from J, the gap between germline ends came to 10 bases. The length of the CDR3 is 14 residues. The germline V gene encodes CDR1 SGHRS and CDR2 YFSETQ. Here the CDR3 DNA reads TGCGCCAGCAGCTTGTGGGGGGTAAAAGAGACCCAGTACTTC. Its protein is CASSLWGVKETQYF.